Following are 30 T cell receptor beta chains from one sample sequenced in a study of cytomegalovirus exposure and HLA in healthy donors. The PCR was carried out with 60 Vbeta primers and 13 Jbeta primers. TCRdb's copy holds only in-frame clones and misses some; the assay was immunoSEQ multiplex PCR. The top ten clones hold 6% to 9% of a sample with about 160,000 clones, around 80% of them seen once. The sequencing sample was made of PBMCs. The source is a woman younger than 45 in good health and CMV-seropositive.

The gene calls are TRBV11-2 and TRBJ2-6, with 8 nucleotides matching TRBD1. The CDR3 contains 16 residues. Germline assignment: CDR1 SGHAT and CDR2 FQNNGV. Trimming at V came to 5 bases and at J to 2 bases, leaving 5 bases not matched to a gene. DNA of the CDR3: TGTGCCAGCAGCACATACAGGGGGACTGGGGCCAACGTCCTGACTTTC. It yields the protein CASSTYRGTGANVLTF.

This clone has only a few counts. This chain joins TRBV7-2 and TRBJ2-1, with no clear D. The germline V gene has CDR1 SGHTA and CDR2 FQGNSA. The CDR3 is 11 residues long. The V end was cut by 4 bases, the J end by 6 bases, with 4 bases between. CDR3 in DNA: TGTGCCAGCAGCTCTCGCAATGAGCAGTTCTTC. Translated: CASSSRNEQFF.

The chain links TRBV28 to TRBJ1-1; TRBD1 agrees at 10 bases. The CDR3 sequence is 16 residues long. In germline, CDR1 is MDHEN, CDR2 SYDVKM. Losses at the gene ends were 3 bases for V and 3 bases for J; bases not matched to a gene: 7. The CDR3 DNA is TGTGCCAGCAGTTTTGGGACAGGGGAATCAGACACTGAAGCTTTCTTT. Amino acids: CASSFGTGESDTEAFF. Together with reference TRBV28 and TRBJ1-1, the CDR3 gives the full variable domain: DVKVTQSSRYLVKRTGEKVFLECVQDMDHENMFWYRQDPGLGLRLIYFSYDVKMKEKGDIPEGYSVSREKKERFSLILESASTNQTSMYLCASSFGTGESDTEAFFGQGTRLTVV.

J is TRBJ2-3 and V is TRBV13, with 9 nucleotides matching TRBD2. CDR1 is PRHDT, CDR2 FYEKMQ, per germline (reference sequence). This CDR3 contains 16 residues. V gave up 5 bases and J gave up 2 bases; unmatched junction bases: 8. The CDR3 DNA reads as TGTGCCAGCAGCGCGGGGGGACTAGCCCCCACAGATACGCAGTATTTT. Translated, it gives CASSAGGLAPTDTQYF.

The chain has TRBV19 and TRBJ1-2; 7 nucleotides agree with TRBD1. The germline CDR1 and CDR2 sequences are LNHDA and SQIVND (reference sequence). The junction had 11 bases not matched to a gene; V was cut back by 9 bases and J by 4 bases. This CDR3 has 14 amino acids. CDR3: CASSLWTGGYGYTF. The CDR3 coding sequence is TGTGCCAGCAGTTTATGGACAGGAGGCTATGGCTACACCTTC.

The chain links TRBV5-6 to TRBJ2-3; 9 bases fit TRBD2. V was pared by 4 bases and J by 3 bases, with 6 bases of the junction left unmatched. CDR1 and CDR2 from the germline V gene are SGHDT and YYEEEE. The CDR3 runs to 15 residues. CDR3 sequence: CASSGAGGATDTQYF. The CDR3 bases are TGTGCCAGCAGCGGAGCGGGGGGCGCGACAGATACGCAGTATTTT. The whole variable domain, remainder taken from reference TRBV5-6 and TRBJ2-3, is DAGVTQSPTHLIKTRGQQVTLRCSPKSGHDTVSWYQQALGQGPQFIFQYYEEEERQRGNFPDRFSGHQFPNYSSELNVNALLLGDSALYLCASSGAGGATDTQYFGPGTRLTVL.

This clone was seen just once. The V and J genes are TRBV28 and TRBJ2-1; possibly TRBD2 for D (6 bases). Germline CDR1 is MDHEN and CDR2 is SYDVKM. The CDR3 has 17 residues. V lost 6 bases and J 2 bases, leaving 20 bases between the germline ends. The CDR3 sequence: CASSFPGRPGAYNEQFF. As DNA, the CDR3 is TGTGCCAGCAGCTTCCCCGGACGACCGGGGGCCTACAATGAGCAGTTCTTC. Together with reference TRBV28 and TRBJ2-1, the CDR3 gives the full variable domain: DVKVTQSSRYLVKRTGEKVFLECVQDMDHENMFWYRQDPGLGLRLIYFSYDVKMKEKGDIPEGYSVSREKKERFSLILESASTNQTSMYLCASSFPGRPGAYNEQFFGPGTRLTVL.

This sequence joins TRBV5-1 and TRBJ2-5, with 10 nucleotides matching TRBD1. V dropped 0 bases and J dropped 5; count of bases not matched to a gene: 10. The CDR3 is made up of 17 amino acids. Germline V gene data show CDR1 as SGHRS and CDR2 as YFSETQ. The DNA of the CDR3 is TGCGCCAGCAGCTTGGACCCCCCGGGACAGGGGCTGGAGACCCAGTACTTC. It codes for CASSLDPPGQGLETQYF.

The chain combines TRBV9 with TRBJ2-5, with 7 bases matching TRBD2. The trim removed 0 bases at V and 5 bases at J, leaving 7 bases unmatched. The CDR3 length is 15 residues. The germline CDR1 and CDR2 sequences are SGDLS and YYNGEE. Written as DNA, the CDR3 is TGTGCCAGCAGCGTAGCGGGGGGACTCGAGGAGACCCAGTACTTC. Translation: CASSVAGGLEETQYF.

The CDR3 DNA is TGTGCCACCAGCAGAGACCGGACAGGGGAGGCCCTCCACTTT. This translates into CATSRDRTGEALHF. This chain uses TRBV15 with TRBJ1-6; 9 positions agree with TRBD1. Per the germline V gene, CDR1 is LNHNV and CDR2 is YYDKDF (reference sequence). The CDR3 runs 14 residues. V was clipped by 0 bases and J by 14 bases; unmatched bases: 5.

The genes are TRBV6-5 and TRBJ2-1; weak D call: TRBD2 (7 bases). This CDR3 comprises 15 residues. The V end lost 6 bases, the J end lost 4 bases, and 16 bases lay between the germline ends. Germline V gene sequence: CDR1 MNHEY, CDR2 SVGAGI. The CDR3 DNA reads TGTGCCAGCAGCCGCGGGGGCCCCGGGTACAATGAGCAGTTCTTC. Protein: CASSRGGPGYNEQFF.

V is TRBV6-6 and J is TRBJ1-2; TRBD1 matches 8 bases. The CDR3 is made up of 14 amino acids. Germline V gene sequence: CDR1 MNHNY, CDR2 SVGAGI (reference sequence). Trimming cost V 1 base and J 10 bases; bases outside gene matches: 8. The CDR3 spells CASSYLPQGEAYTF. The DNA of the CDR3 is TGTGCCAGCAGTTACTTGCCACAGGGGGAGGCCTACACCTTC.

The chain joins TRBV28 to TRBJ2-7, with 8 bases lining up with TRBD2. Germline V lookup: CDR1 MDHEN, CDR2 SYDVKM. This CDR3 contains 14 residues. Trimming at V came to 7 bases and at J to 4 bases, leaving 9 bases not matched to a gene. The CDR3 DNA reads TGTGCCAGCACCTCTCCCGGGGGGGCTTACGAGCAGTACTTC. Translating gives CASTSPGGAYEQYF.

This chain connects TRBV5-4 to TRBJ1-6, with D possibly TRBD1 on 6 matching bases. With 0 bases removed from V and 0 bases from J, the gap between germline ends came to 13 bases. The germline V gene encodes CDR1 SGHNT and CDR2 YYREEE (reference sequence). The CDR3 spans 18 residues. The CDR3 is CASSLGTAGSSYNSPLHF. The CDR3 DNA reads TGTGCCAGCAGCTTGGGGACAGCAGGGAGCTCCTATAATTCACCCCTCCACTTT.

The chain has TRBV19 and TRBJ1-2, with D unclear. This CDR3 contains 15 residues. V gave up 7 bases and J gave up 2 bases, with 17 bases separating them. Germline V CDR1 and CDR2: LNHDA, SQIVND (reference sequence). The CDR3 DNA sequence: TGTGCCAGTAATTCGAACAGAGTTCAAAACTATGGCTACACCTTC. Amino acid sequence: CASNSNRVQNYGYTF.

The CDR3 loop is CASSFRSGLSTDTQYF. CDR3 nucleotides: TGTGCCAGCAGCTTTAGGTCAGGGCTGAGCACAGATACGCAGTATTTT. The rearrangement uses TRBV5-5 and TRBJ2-3; the D gene is possibly TRBD1 (5 bases). This CDR3 comprises 16 residues. Germline V gives CDR1 SGHKS, CDR2 YYEKEE (reference sequence). The germline V and J ends were trimmed by 2 bases and 0 bases, with 13 bases remaining between them. Complete variable domain (other parts from reference TRBV5-5 and TRBJ2-3): DAGVTQSPTHLIKTRGQQVTLRCSPISGHKSVSWYQQVLGQGPQFIFQYYEKEERGRGNFPDRFSARQFPNYSSELNVNALLLGDSALYLCASSFRSGLSTDTQYFGPGTRLTVL.

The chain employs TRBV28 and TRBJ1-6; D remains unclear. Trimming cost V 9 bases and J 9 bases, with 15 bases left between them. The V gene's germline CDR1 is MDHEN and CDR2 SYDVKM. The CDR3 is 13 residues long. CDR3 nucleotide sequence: TGTGCCAGTAACGCGGCTTGGAGTTCACCCCTCCACTTT. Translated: CASNAAWSSPLHF.

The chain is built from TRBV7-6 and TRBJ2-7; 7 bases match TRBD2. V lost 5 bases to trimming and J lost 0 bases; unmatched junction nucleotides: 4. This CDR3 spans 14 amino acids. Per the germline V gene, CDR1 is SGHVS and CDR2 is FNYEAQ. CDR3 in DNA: TGTGCCAGCAGCCTAACGGGAGGCTCCTACGAGCAGTACTTC. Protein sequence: CASSLTGGSYEQYF.

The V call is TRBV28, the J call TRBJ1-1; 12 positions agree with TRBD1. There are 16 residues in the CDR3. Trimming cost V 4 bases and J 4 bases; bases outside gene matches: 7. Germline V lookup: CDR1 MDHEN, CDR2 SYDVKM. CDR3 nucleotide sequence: TGTGCCAGCAGTTCCGCCGGGACAGGGGGCGGCACTGAAGCTTTCTTT. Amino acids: CASSSAGTGGGTEAFF.

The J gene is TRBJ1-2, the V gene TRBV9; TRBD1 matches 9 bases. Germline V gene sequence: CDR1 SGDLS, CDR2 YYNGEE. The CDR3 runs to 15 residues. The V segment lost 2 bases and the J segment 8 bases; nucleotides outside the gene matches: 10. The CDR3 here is CASSVGDRDSRGYTF. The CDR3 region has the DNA TGTGCCAGCAGCGTGGGGGACAGGGACAGTAGAGGCTACACCTTC.

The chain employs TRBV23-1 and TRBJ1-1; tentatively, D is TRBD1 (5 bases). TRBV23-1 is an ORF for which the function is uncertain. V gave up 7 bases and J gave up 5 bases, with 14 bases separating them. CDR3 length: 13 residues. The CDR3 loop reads CASTPRVRTEAFF. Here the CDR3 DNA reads TGCGCCAGCACCCCCAGGGTGAGGACTGAAGCTTTCTTT.

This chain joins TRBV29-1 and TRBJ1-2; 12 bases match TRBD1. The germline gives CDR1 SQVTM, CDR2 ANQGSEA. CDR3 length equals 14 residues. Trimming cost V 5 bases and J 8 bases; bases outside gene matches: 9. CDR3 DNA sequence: TGCAGCGTTTTAGGGGACAGGGGGCGAAGGGGCTACACCTTC. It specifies CSVLGDRGRRGYTF.

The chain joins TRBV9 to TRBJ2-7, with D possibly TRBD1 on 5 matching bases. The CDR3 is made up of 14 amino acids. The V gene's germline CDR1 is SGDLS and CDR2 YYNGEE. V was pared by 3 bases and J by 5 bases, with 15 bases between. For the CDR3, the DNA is TGTGCCAGCAGCGCTTACCTCCAGGGAAACGAGCAGTACTTC. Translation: CASSAYLQGNEQYF.

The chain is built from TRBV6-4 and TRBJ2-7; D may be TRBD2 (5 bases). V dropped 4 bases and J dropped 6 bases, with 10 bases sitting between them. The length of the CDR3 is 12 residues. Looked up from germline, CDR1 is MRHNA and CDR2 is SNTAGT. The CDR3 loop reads CASSGWEIEQYF. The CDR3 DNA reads TGTGCCAGCAGTGGATGGGAGATCGAGCAGTACTTC.

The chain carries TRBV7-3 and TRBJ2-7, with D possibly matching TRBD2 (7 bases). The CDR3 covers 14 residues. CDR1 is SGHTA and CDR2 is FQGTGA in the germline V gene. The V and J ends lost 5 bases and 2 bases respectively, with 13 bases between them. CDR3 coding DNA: TGTGCCAGCAGCAGAGGGGGGGCGGCCTACGAGCAGTACTTC. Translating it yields CASSRGGAAYEQYF.

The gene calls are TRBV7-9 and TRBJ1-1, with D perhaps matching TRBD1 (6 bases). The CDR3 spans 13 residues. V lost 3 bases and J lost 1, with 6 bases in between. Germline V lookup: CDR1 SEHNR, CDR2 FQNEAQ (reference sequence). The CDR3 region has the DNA TGTGCCAGCAGCTTGACAGGGAACACTGAAGCTTTCTTT. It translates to CASSLTGNTEAFF.

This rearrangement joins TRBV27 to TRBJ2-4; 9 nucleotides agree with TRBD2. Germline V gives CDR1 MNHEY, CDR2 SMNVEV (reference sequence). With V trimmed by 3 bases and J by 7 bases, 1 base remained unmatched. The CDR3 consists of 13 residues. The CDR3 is CASSFGTSNIQYF. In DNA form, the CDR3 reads TGTGCCAGCAGTTTCGGGACTAGCAACATTCAGTACTTC.

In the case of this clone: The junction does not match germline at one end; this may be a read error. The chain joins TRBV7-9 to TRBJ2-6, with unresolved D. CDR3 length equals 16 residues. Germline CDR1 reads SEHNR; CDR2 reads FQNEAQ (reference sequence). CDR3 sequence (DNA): TGTTCCAGCAGCTTAAAACTCGGCTCTGGGGCCAACGTCCTGACTTTC. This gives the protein CSSSLKLGSGANVLTF.

The DNA for the CDR3 is TGTGCCAGCAGCGTAGTAGGGGGGGTCGGCACTGAAGCTTTCTTT. Protein product: CASSVVGGVGTEAFF. J is TRBJ1-1 and V is TRBV9; tentative D call: TRBD1 (6 bases). The CDR3 runs 15 residues. Germline assignment: CDR1 SGDLS and CDR2 YYNGEE. V lost 0 bases, J lost 4 bases, and 13 bases lay in between.

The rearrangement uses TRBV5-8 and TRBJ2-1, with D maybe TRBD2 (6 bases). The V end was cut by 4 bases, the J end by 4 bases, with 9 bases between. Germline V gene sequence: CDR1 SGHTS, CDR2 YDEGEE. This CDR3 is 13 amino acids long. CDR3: CASSLGLYNEQFF. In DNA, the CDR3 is TGTGCCAGCAGCCTGGGACTTTACAATGAGCAGTTCTTC.